The clone carrying this T cell receptor (beta chain) was recorded at least ten times. The antigen is undetermined. Stated time point: newly diagnosed GD, antithyroid drugs for less than 3 months. After RNA was extracted from PBMCs, the TCR library was made from it. These data are taken from a study of regulatory T cells in long-lasting Graves disease. The study's findings and limits: Persistent disease was characterized by preferential usage of TRBV28, TRBJ1-2 and TRBJ2-5. The study found lower TCR diversity in persistent Graves' patients than in newly diagnosed ones. A greater number of public clonotypes (fewer than 3,000) was shared by persistent patients than by new patients (just over 950).

Germline V gene lookup returns CDR1 MNHEY and CDR2 SVGAGI. Germline trimming cut 0 bases from V and 7 bases from J; bases unmatched to any gene: 6. CDR3 size: 16 residues. With iRepertoire HTBI primers and Arm-PCR of CDR3 regions, TCR beta libraries were built. TCRdb re-called the multiplex PCR reads with MiXCR, one entry per CDR3 protein. This repertoire shows hundreds of thousands of distinct CDR3 sequences, 15% to 20% found once; its top ten account for around 25%. The same sample was also studied in work on T cells in Graves' hyperthyroidism and ophthalmopathy. That report adds: When ophthalmopathy did not progress within 18 months, Graves' hyperthyroidism was considered stable.

This chain joins TRBV6-5 and TRBJ2-2, with TRBD2 matching over 9 bases. This specimen was peripheral blood mononuclear cells (PBMCs), taken at new diagnosis, from a patient treated with antithyroid drugs. This clonotype was sampled from a woman aged 35 to 59 with Graves disease. The CDR3 loop is CASSYSGGGASGELFF. Here the CDR3 DNA reads TGTGCCAGCAGTTACTCTGGCGGGGGGGCCAGCGGGGAGCTGTTTTTT.